The entry below gives a single T cell receptor (beta chain) sequence along with its context. Generated by immunoSEQ multiplex PCR, the TCRdb table keeps only in-frame clones and is missing some. The table shows 55,000 to 70,000 clones, with roughly three quarters occurring only once. This entry belongs to a study of blood T cell repertoires in COVID-19. Losses at the gene ends were 0 bases for V and 6 bases for J; bases not matched to a gene: 1. Germline V gene lookup returns CDR1 GTSNPN and CDR2 SVGIG (reference sequence). CDR3 length: 12 residues. Sequenced input: peripheral blood. This rearrangement joins TRBV30 to TRBJ1-2, with 7 bases lining up with TRBD1. The clonotype comes from a man at least 80 years old with acute or convalescent COVID-19. Here the CDR3 DNA reads TGTGCCTGGAGTGTCACAGGGGATGGCTACACCTTC. Protein sequence: CAWSVTGDGYTF.